This T cell receptor beta chain was sequenced in a study of blood T cell repertoires in COVID-19. Trimming removed 5 bases from V and 0 bases from J; junction bases left unmatched: 5. The germline CDR1 and CDR2 sequences are SGHTA and FQGTGA. The CDR3 totals 15 residues. Using immunoSEQ multiplex PCR, the repertoire was profiled, and TCRdb retains in-frame clones only, with some absent. The sample gives about 58,000 clones, more than 85% of which show up once; roughly 8.3% is in the top ten. The TCR originated in a woman between 70 and 85 years old with active COVID-19. The chain has TRBV7-3 and TRBJ1-1; 8 nucleotides align to TRBD1. Source material: peripheral blood. The CDR3: CASSLTGEVNTEAFF. CDR3 sequence (DNA): TGTGCCAGCAGCCTGACAGGGGAGGTGAACACTGAAGCTTTCTTT.